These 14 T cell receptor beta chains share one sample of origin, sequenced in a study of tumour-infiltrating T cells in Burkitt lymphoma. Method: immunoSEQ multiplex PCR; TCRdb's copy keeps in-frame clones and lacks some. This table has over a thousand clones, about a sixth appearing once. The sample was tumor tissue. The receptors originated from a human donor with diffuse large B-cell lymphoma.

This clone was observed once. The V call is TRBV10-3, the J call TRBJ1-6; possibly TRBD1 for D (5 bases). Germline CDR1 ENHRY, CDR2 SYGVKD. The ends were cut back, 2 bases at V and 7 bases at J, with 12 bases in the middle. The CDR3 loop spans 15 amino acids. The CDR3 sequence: CAISEVREINSPLHF. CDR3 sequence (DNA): TGTGCCATCAGTGAGGTCAGGGAAATCAATTCACCCCTCCACTTT.

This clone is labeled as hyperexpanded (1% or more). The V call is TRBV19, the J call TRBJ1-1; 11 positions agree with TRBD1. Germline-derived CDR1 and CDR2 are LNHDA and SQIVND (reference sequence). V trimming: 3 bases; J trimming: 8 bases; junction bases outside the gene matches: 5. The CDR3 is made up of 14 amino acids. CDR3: CASSIGTGGYEAFF. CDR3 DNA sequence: TGTGCCAGTAGTATTGGGACAGGGGGTTACGAAGCTTTCTTT.

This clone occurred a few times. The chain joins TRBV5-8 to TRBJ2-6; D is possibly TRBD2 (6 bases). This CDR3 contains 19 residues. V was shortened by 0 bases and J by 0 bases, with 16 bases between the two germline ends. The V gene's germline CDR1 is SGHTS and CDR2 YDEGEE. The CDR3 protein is CASSLALWGELSGANVLTF. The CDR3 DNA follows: TGTGCCAGCAGCTTGGCTCTGTGGGGGGAGCTCTCTGGGGCCAACGTCCTGACTTTC.

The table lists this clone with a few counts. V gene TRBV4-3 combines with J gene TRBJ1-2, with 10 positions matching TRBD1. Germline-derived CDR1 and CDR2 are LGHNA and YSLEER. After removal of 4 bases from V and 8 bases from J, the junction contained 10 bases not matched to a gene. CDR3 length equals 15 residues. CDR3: CASSLLTGGGEGYTF. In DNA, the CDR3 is TGCGCCAGCAGCCTGTTGACAGGGGGCGGGGAGGGCTACACCTTC.

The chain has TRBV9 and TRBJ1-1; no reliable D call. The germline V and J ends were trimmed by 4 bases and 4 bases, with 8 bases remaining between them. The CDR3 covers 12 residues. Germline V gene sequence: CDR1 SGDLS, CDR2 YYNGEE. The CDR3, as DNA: TGTGCCAGCAGCCCCTTGGGCACTGAAGCTTTCTTT. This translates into CASSPLGTEAFF.

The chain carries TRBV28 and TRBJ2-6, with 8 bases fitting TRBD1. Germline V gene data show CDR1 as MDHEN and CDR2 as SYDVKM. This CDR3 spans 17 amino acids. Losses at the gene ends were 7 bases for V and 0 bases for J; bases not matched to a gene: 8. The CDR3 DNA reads TGTGCCAGCACCCACAGGGGGGCCAACTCTGGGGCCAACGTCCTGACTTTC. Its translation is CASTHRGANSGANVLTF.

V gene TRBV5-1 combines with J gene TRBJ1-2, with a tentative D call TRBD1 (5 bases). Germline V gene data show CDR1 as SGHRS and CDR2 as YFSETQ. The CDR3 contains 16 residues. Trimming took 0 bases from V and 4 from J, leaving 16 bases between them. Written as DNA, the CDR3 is TGCGCCAGCAGCTTGGGGGGGGACTCAACCCTCTATGGCTACACCTTC. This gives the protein CASSLGGDSTLYGYTF.

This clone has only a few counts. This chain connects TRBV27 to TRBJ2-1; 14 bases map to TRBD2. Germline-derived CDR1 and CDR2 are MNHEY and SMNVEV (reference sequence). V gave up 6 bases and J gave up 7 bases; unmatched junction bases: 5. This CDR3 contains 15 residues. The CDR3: CASSLTSGGGNEQFF. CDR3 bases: TGTGCCAGCAGCTTGACTAGCGGGGGGGGAAATGAGCAGTTCTTC.

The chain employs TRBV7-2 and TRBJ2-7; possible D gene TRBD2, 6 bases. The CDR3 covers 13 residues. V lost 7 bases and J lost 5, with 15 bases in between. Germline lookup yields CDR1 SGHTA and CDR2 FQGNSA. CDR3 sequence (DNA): TGTGCCAGCACCCTGGGGGGTGCCCACGAGCAGTACTTC. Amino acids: CASTLGGAHEQYF. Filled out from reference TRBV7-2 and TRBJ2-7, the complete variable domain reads GAGVSQSPSNKVTEKGKDVELRCDPISGHTALYWYRQSLGQGLEFLIYFQGNSAPDKSGLPSDRFSAERTGGSVSTLTIQRTQQEDSAVYLCASTLGGAHEQYFGPGTRLTVT.

CDR3 bases: TGTGCCAGCAGCCATGGACAGGGTGAAGCTTTCTTT. This translates into CASSHGQGEAFF. The V gene is TRBV16, the J gene TRBJ1-1; 8 nucleotides align to TRBD1. This CDR3 is 12 amino acids long. Germline lookup yields CDR1 KGHSY and CDR2 FQNENV. Trimming at V came to 3 bases and at J to 7 bases, leaving 1 base not matched to a gene. Combining the CDR3 with reference TRBV16 and TRBJ1-1 gives the whole variable domain GEEVAQTPKHLVRGEGQKAKLYCAPIKGHSYVFWYQQVLKNEFKFLISFQNENVFDETGMPKERFSAKCLPNSPCSLEIQATKLEDSAVYFCASSHGQGEAFFGQGTRLTVV.

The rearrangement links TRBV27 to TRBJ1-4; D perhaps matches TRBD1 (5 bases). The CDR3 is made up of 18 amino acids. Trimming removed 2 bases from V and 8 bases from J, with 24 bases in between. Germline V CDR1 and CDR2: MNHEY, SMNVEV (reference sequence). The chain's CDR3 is CASSLRGAKGLRREKLFF. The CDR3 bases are TGTGCCAGCAGTTTACGGGGCGCGAAAGGATTGCGCAGGGAAAAACTGTTTTTT.

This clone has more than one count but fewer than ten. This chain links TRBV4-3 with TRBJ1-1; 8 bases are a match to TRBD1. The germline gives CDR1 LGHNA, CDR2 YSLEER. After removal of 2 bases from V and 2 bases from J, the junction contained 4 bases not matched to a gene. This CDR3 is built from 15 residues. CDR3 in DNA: TGCGCCAGCAGCCAAACCGACAGGGGCAACACTGAAGCTTTCTTT. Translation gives CASSQTDRGNTEAFF.

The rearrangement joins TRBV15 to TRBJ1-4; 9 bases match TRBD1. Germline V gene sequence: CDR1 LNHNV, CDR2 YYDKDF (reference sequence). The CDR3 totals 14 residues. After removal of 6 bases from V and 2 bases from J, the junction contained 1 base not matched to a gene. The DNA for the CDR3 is TGTGCCACCAGAACAGGGGGCACTAATGAAAAACTGTTTTTT. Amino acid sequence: CATRTGGTNEKLFF.

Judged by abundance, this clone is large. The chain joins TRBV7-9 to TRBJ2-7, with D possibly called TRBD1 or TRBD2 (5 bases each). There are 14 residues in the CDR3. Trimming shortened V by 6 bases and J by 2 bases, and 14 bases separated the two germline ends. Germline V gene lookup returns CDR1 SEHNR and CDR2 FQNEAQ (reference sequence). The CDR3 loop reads CASSHRDQAYEQYF. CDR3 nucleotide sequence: TGTGCCAGCAGTCACCGGGACCAAGCCTACGAGCAGTACTTC.